This T cell receptor beta chain derives from a study of Ad26.COV2.S vaccination and SARS-CoV-2 variants. Study findings and constraints: Reportedly, spike-specific CD8+ and CD4+ T cell responses achieved substantial breadth once vaccination had taken place.

Unmatched junction bases numbered 6, after V lost 4 bases and J lost 1 base. The CDR3 length is 16 residues. The germline V gene has CDR1 MNHNS and CDR2 SASEGT. The protocol was immunoSEQ multiplex PCR, while the TCRdb copy is restricted to in-frame clones and leaves out a portion. The sample lists 350,000 to 500,000 clones; 75% to 95% were seen once. Of note for this clone: The antigen remains undetermined.

Treatment reported: roughly 20 received Ad26.COV2.S at low or high dose, single or two shots; 5 received placebo; per-sample allocation not given. Samples came from day 63 after the first vaccine or placebo injection. Boston supplied an adult donor aged 18-55 years. This clonotype was obtained from a person between 18 and 65 years old who received the Ad26.COV2.S COVID-19 vaccine or a placebo. The V and J genes are TRBV6-1 and TRBJ2-3; 9 bases fit TRBD2. The material was peripheral blood, obtained in a trial of Ad26.COV2.S vaccine versus placebo. CDR3 protein: CASSGGVAGGTDTQYF. DNA for the CDR3: TGTGCCAGCAGTGGAGGAGTAGCGGGAGGCACAGATACGCAGTATTTT.